This T cell receptor (beta chain) was documented in a study of blood T cell repertoires in COVID-19. Study as a whole: The origin of the acute and convalescent COVID-19 samples was the United States, Italy and Spain. Sample material is recorded as cDNA or gDNA derived from T cells, B-cell-depleted T cells, or PBMCs.

Original handling: Amplification of reference gene primers was used by the study to estimate nucleated cell counts. TCRdb keeps only in-frame clones here, not all; method: immunoSEQ multiplex PCR. V, J and clone size are taken as reported in that table, and D and trimming were inferred from the DNA itself. The table has approximately 90,000 clones, more than 75% seen once. V shed 4 bases and J 6 bases; nucleotides not matched to a gene: 5. Germline V CDR1 and CDR2: SGHRS, YFSETQ. This CDR3 has 14 residues. V is TRBV5-1 and J is TRBJ1-5; 9 positions agree with TRBD1. What was sequenced was peripheral blood. This clonotype was obtained from a human donor in a cohort sampled during active COVID-19. CDR3 loop: CASSPGQGSQPQHF. CDR3 nucleotides: TGCGCCAGCAGCCCCGGACAGGGGAGTCAGCCCCAGCATTTT.